The source of this T cell receptor (beta chain) is a study of beta chain features in type 1 diabetes. Study-level information: Investigators examined roughly 99,000,000 sorted cells across all samples. Study results and limitations: Type 1 diabetes patients showed a moderate but significant shortening of TCRB CDR3s in all four CD4+ subsets. cDNA-based sequencing might over-represent cells highly expressing TCR.

This CDR3 comprises 13 residues. Trimming took 0 bases from V and 1 from J, leaving 6 bases between them. The germline V gene has CDR1 GTSNPN and CDR2 SVGIG (reference sequence). Note on this clone: What it binds is unknown.

Expressed TCRB transcripts were sequenced because the isolated RNA had all been reverse transcribed beforehand. An average of about 3.5 million reads was obtained for naive, central memory and regulatory T cell samples. Generated by immunoSEQ multiplex PCR, the TCRdb table keeps only in-frame clones and is missing some. This sample yields about 210,000 clones, of which around 9.9% are seen a single time; over 1% belongs to the top ten. Sequencing was carried out using central memory CD4+ T cells from blood. V and J are TRBV30 and TRBJ2-5, with D hard to call. The receptor was isolated from a man between 18 and 29 years old in good health. The CDR3 DNA reads TGTGCCTGGAGTGTAAGAATCCAAGAGACCCAGTACTTC. This translates into CAWSVRIQETQYF.